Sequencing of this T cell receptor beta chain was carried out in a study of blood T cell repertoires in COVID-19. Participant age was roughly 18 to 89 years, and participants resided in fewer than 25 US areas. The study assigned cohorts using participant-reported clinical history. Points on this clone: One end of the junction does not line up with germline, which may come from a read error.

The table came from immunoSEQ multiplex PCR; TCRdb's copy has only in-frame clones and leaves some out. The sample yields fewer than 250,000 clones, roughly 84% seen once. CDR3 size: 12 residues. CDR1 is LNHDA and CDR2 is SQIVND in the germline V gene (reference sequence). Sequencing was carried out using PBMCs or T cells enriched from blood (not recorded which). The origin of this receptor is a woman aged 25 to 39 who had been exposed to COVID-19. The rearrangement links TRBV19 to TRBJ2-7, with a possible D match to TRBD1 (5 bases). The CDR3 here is CASGFQGEVWNF. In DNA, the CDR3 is TGTGCCAGTGGATTTCAGGGTGAAGTCTGGAACTTC.